This TCR beta chain came from a study of vaccination and CD4 T cells after COVID-19. About the research overall: All convalescent patients were nasal swab PCR positive for SARS-CoV-2; roughly ten had mild and one severe disease. The makeup of the convalescents was six males and four females, two of them Hispanic.

Germline V CDR1 and CDR2: DFQATT, SNEGSKA (reference sequence). V lost 6 bases, J lost 0 bases, and 11 bases lay in between. This CDR3 has 13 residues. The study, taken as a whole, reports: SARS-CoV-2-reactive clonotypes rose nonsignificantly, with the median going from around 20 to 38.

A note on this clonotype: Its antigen is unidentified.

Sequencing of DNA taken from cultured CD4+ T cells relied on the Oncomine TCR Beta short-read assay. Using its own MiXCR run on the PCR reads, TCRdb lists one record per CDR3 protein. Found here are roughly 15,000 distinct CDR3 sequences, roughly 48% of them singletons; the top ten hold around 21%. Noted time point: late sampling 161 to 241 days after vaccination in three convalescent patients. Treatment here: 10-day PBMC culture with coronavirus spike peptide pools or control peptides (ViraFEST assay). Some 2.2 million PBMCs per well were cultured with roughly 9.6 IU/ml IL-2 and roughly 10 ug/ml peptide pools.

The sequencing here drew on CD4+ T cells from blood, cultured in vitro, taken about 7 months after SARS-CoV-2 vaccination. The receptor's source is a human donor who had recovered from COVID-19. V gene TRBV20-1 combines with J gene TRBJ1-1; D not resolved. The CDR3 DNA is TGCAGTGCCCAAGGGAGCATGAACACTGAAGCTTTCTTT. This sequence encodes CSAQGSMNTEAFF.